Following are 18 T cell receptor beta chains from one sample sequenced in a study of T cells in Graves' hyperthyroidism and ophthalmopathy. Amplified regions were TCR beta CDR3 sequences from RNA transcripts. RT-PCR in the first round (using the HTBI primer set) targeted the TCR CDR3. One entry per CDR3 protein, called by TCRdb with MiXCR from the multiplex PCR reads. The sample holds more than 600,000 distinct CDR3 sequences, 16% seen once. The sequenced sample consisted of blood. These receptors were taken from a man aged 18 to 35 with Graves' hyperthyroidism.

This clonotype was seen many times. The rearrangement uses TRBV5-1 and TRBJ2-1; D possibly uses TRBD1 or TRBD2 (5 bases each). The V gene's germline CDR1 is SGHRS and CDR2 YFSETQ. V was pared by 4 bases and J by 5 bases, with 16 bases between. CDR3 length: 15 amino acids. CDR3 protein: CASSLVGDPNNEQFF. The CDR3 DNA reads TGCGCCAGCAGCCTGGTTGGGGACCCGAACAATGAGCAGTTCTTC.

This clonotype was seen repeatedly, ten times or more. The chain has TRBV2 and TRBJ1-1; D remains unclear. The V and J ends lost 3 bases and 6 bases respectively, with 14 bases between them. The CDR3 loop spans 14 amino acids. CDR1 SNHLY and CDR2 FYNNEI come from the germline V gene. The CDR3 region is CASSETTPLAEAFF. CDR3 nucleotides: TGTGCCAGCAGTGAGACGACACCTTTAGCTGAAGCTTTCTTT. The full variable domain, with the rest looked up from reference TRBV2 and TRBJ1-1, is EPEVTQTPSHQVTQMGQEVILRCVPISNHLYFYWYRQILGQKVEFLVSFYNNEISEKSEIFDDQFSVERPDGSNFTLKIRSTKLEDSAMYFCASSETTPLAEAFFGQGTRLTVV.

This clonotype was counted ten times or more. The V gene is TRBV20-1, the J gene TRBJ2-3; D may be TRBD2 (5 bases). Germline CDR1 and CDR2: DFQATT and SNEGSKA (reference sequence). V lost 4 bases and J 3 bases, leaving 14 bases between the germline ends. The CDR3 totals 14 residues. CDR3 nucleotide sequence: TGCAGTGCTATAAGACCCGGGATTACAGATACGCAGTATTTT. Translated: CSAIRPGITDTQYF.

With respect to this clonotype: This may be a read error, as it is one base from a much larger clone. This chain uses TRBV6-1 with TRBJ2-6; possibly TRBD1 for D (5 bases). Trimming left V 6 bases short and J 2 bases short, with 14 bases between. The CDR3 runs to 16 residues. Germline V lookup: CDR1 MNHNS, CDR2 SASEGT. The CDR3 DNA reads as TGTGCCAGCAGCCCCCAGGGCGTGCCTGGGGCCAACGTCCTGACTTTC. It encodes CASSPQGVPGANVLTF.

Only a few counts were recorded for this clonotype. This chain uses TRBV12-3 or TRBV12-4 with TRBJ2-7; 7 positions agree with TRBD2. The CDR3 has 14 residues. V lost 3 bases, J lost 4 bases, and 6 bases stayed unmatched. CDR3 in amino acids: CASSLILAAYEQYF. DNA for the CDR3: TGTGCCAGCAGTTTGATTCTAGCGGCATACGAGCAGTACTTC.

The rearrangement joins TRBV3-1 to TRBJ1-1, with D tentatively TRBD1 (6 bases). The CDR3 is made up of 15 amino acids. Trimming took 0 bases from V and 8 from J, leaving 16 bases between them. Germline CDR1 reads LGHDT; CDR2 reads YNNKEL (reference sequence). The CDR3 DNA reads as TGTGCCAGCAGCCAAGAAGGGGGTGGCGGGGAGGAAGCTTTCTTT. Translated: CASSQEGGGGEEAFF.

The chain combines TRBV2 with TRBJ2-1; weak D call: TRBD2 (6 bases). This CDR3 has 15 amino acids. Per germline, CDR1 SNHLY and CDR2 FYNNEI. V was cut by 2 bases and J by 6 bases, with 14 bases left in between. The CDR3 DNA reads TGTGCCAGCAGTGAATACGGGGGAGGACTCAATGAGCAGTTCTTC. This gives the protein CASSEYGGGLNEQFF.

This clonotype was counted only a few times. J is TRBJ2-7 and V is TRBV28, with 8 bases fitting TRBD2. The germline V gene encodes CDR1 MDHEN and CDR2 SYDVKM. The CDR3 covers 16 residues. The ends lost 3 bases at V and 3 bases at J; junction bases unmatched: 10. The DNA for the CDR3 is TGTGCCAGCAGTTTCAGTGGTGTAAGCGGGAGCTACGAGCAGTACTTC. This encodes CASSFSGVSGSYEQYF.

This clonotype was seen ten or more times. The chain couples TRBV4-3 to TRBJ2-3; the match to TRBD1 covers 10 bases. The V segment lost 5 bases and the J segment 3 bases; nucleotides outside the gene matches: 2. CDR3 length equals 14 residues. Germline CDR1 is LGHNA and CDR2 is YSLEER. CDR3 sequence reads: CASSGTGETDTQYF. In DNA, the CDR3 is TGCGCCAGCAGCGGGACAGGGGAGACAGATACGCAGTATTTT.

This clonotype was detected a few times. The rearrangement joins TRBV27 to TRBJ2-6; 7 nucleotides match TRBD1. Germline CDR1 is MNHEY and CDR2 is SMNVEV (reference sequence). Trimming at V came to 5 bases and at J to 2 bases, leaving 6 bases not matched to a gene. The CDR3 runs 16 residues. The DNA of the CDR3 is TGTGCCAGCAGTCCCAAGGGGGCTACTGGGGCCAACGTCCTGACTTTC. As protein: CASSPKGATGANVLTF.

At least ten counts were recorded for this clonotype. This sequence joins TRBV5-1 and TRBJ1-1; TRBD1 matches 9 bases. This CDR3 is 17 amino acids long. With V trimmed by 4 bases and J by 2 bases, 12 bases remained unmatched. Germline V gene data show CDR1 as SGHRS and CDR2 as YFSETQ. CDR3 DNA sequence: TGCGCCAGCAGCATCGGACAGGGGATCGCGGGCAACACTGAAGCTTTCTTT. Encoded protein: CASSIGQGIAGNTEAFF.

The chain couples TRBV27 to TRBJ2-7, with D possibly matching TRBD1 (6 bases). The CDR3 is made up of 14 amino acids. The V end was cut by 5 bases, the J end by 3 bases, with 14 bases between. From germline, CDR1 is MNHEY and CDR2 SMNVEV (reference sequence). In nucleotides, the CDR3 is TGTGCCAGCAGTCCCAGGGGCCCTCTCTACGAGCAGTACTTC. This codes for CASSPRGPLYEQYF.

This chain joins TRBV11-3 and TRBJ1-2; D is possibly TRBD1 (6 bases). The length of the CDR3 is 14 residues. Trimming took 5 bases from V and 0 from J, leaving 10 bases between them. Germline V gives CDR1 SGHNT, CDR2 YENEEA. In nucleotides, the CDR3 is TGTGCCAGCAGCCGGGACACCACTAACTATGGCTACACCTTC. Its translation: CASSRDTTNYGYTF.

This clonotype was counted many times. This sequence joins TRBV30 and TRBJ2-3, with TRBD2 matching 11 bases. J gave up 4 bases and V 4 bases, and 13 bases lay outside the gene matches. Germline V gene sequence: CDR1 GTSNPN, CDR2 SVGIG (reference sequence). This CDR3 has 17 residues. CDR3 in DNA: TGTGCCTGGAACCCCCCGTCACTAGCGGGAGTGGCAGATACGCAGTATTTT. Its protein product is CAWNPPSLAGVADTQYF.

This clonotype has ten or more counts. For the CDR3, the DNA is TGTGCCAGCAGCTTAGAGGCCAGCTACGAGCAGTACTTC. The encoded protein is CASSLEASYEQYF. The chain links TRBV11-3 to TRBJ2-7; no reliable D call. There are 13 residues in the CDR3. V was cut by 0 bases and J by 3 bases, with 6 bases left in between. Germline V lookup: CDR1 SGHNT, CDR2 YENEEA.

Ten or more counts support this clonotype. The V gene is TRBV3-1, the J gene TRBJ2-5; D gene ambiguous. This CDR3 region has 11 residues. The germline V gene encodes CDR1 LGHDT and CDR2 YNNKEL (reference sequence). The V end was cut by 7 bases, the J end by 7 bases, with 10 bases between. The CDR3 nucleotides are TGTGCCAGCACGTCGTCCGGGACCCAGTACTTC. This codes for CASTSSGTQYF.

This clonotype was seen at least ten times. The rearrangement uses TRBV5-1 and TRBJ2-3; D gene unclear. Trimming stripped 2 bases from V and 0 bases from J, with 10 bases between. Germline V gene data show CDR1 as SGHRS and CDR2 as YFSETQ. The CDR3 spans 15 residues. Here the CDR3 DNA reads TGCGCCAGCAGCTTAAGGCGCCCTAGCACAGATACGCAGTATTTT. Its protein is CASSLRRPSTDTQYF.

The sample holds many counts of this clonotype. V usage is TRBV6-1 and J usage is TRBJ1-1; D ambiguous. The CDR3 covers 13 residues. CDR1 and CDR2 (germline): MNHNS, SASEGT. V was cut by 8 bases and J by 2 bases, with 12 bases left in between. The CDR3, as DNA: TGTGCCAGCCGGACCGACCTAAACACTGAAGCTTTCTTT. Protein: CASRTDLNTEAFF.